This is a list of T cell receptor beta chains from one sample in a study of early T cells in non-severe SARS-CoV-2 infection. TCRdb reprocessed the 5' RACE reads via MiXCR and lists one record per CDR3 protein. Of around 50,000 distinct CDR3 sequences listed, roughly 10% are singletons. The sequencing input was whole blood. These receptor sequences come from an adult who was a healthcare worker with PCR-confirmed SARS-CoV-2 infection or an uninfected control (not recorded which). CDR3s include the opening cysteine and the closing phenylalanine or tryptophan. The D gene is left open where the match is weak. Clone size, where shown, is once, few, many, or a class for clones that have expanded.

j_gene	abundance	d_gene	len	v_gene	CDR3aa	CDR3nt
TRBJ2-2	many	-	12	TRBV6-5	CASRSRPGELFF	TGTGCCAGCCGATCCCGACCCGGGGAGCTGTTTTTT
TRBJ2-1	-	TRBD2	20	TRBV4-1	CASSREGGSGWGGPYNEQFF	TGCGCCAGCAGCCGAGAAGGAGGTAGCGGGTGGGGAGGACCCTACAATGAGCAGTTCTTC
TRBJ2-7	few	-	13	TRBV15	CATSREQGYEQYF	TGTGCCACCAGCAGAGAGCAGGGCTACGAGCAGTACTTC
TRBJ1-4	few	TRBD1	13	TRBV12-3/TRBV12-4	CASSTGEHEKLFF	TGTGCCAGCAGCACAGGGGAACATGAAAAACTGTTTTTT
TRBJ2-7	few	-	13	TRBV29-1	CSVVPVSSYEQYF	TGCAGCGTTGTGCCGGTGAGCTCCTACGAGCAGTACTTC
TRBJ2-5	many	-	14	TRBV11-3	CASSLTDRQETQYF	TGTGCCAGCAGCCTTACGGACAGACAAGAGACCCAGTACTTC
TRBJ2-1	many	-	12	TRBV7-9	CASSPNADEQFF	TGTGCCAGCAGCCCTAACGCCGATGAGCAGTTCTTC
TRBJ2-6	-	TRBD1	15	TRBV18	CASSPGQAPANVLTF	TGTGCCAGCTCACCTGGACAGGCTCCGGCCAACGTCCTGACTTTC
TRBJ1-2	many	-	13	TRBV18	CASSPSDTRGYTF	TGTGCCAGCTCACCCTCCGACACGAGGGGCTACACCTTC
TRBJ1-1	many	-	14	TRBV25-1	CASSEPTGMVEAFF	TGTGCCAGCAGTGAACCCACAGGGATGGTTGAAGCTTTCTTT
TRBJ2-1	many	-	12	TRBV6-1	CASSPGLNEQFF	TGTGCCAGCAGCCCGGGCCTAAATGAGCAGTTCTTC
TRBJ2-3	-	-	14	TRBV9	CASSVGTHTDTQYF	TGTGCCAGCAGCGTAGGCACTCACACAGATACGCAGTATTTT
TRBJ2-3	few	TRBD2	16	TRBV20-1	CSAKASSGGRTDTQYF	TGCAGTGCAAAGGCGTCTAGCGGGGGCCGCACAGATACGCAGTATTTT
TRBJ2-1	many	-	16	TRBV24-1	CATSDPMGSSYNEQFF	TGTGCCACCAGTGACCCGATGGGGAGCTCCTACAATGAGCAGTTCTTC
TRBJ1-6	few	-	15	TRBV6-1	CASTGGRSYNSPLHF	TGTGCCAGCACCGGTGGGAGATCCTATAATTCACCCCTCCACTTT
TRBJ2-2	-	TRBD2	17	TRBV10-2	CASSEVGLAGNTGELFF	TGCGCCAGCAGTGAGGTCGGACTAGCGGGGAACACCGGGGAGCTGTTTTTT
TRBJ2-3	many	-	13	TRBV10-2	CASSVLMGDTQYF	TGCGCCAGCAGTGTGTTGATGGGGGATACGCAGTATTTT
TRBJ2-1	many	TRBD1	18	TRBV6-5	CASSSPGQEPRFSGEQFF	TGTGCCAGCAGTTCACCGGGACAGGAACCCCGATTTAGCGGTGAGCAGTTCTTC
TRBJ1-1	-	-	16	TRBV28	CASHMERDAFRTEAFF	TGTGCCAGCCATATGGAGAGGGACGCATTCCGAACTGAAGCTTTCTTT
TRBJ1-5	many	-	12	TRBV20-1	CSARYGGQPQHF	TGCAGTGCTAGATACGGAGGTCAGCCCCAGCATTTT
TRBJ2-5	few	TRBD2	15	TRBV9	CASSVDGGAKETQYF	TGTGCCAGCAGCGTAGACGGGGGGGCTAAAGAGACCCAGTACTTC
TRBJ2-2	many	-	19	TRBV3-1	CASSQPDSRTAANTGELFF	TGTGCCAGCAGCCAGCCGGACAGCCGTACGGCCGCGAACACCGGGGAGCTGTTTTTT
TRBJ2-3	-	TRBD1	16	TRBV7-9	CASRPNRGLSTDTQYF	TGTGCCAGCAGACCGAACAGGGGCCTTAGCACAGATACGCAGTATTTT
TRBJ1-5	-	-	11	TRBV12-3/TRBV12-4	CASRIAGPQHF	TGTGCCAGCAGAATCGCCGGGCCCCAGCATTTT
TRBJ1-1	-	-	13	TRBV7-9	CASSLEANTEAFF	TGTGCCAGCAGCTTAGAGGCGAACACTGAAGCTTTCTTT
TRBJ1-4	-	TRBD1	14	TRBV9	CASSGQGAKEKLFF	TGTGCCAGCAGCGGACAGGGGGCTAAGGAAAAACTGTTTTTT
TRBJ2-2	many	TRBD1	15	TRBV30	CAWGARQGYTGELFF	TGTGCCTGGGGTGCCAGACAGGGTTACACCGGGGAGCTGTTTTTT
TRBJ2-1	many	TRBD1	11	TRBV28	CASSLDRGRFF	TGTGCCAGCAGTTTAGACAGGGGTCGGTTCTTC
TRBJ1-2	-	-	13	TRBV28	CASSPGKAYGYTF	TGTGCCAGCAGTCCGGGAAAGGCCTATGGCTACACCTTC
TRBJ1-4	-	-	14	TRBV20-1	CSATRGAANEKLFF	TGCAGTGCTACTAGGGGAGCAGCTAATGAAAAACTGTTTTTT
TRBJ1-6	many	-	14	TRBV6-6	CASSFFPENSPLHF	TGTGCCAGCAGTTTTTTTCCAGAGAATTCACCCCTCCACTTT